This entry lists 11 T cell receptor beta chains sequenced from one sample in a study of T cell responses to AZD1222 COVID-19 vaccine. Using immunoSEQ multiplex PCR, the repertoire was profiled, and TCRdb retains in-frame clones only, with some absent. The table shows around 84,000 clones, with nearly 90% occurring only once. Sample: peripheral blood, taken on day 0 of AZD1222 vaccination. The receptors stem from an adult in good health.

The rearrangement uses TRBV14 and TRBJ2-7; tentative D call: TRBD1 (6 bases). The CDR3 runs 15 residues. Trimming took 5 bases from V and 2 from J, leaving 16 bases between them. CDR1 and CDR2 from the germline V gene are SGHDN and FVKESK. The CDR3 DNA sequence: TGTGCCAGCAGCGAGAGCTGGACAGCGACCTACGAGCAGTACTTC. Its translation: CASSESWTATYEQYF.

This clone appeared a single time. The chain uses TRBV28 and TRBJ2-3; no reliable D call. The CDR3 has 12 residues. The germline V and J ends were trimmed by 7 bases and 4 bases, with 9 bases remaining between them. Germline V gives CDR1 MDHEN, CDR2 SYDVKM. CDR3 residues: CASTSGADTQYF. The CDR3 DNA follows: TGTGCCAGCACCTCTGGCGCAGATACGCAGTATTTT. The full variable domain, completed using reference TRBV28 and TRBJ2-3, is DVKVTQSSRYLVKRTGEKVFLECVQDMDHENMFWYRQDPGLGLRLIYFSYDVKMKEKGDIPEGYSVSREKKERFSLILESASTNQTSMYLCASTSGADTQYFGPGTRLTVL.

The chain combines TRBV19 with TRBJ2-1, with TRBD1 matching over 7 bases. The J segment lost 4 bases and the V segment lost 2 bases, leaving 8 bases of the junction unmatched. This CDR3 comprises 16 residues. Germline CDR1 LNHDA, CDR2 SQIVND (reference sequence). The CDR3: CASSITGVSGYNEQFF. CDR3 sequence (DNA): TGTGCCAGTAGTATAACAGGGGTAAGCGGATACAATGAGCAGTTCTTC.

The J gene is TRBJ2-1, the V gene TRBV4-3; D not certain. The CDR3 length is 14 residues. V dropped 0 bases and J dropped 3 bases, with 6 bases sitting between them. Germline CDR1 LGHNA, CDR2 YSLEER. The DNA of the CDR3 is TGCGCCAGCAGCCAAGATTCAGGCTACAATGAGCAGTTCTTC. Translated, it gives CASSQDSGYNEQFF.

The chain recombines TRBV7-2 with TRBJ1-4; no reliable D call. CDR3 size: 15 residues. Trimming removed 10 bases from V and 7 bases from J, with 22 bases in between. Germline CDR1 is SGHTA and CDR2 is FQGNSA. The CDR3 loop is CATQLTPSIGEKLFF. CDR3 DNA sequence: TGTGCCACCCAGCTTACGCCCTCCATCGGTGAAAAACTGTTTTTT. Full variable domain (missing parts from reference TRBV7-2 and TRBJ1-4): GAGVSQSPSNKVTEKGKDVELRCDPISGHTALYWYRQSLGQGLEFLIYFQGNSAPDKSGLPSDRFSAERTGGSVSTLTIQRTQQEDSAVYLCATQLTPSIGEKLFFGSGTQLSVL.

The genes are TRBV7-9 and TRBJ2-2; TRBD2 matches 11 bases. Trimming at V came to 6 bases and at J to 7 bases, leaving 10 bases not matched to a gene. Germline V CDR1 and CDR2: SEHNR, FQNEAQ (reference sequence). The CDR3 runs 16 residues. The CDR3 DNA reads TGTGCCAGCAGTCAATTACGACTAGCGGGAAACGGGGAGCTGTTTTTT. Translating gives CASSQLRLAGNGELFF.

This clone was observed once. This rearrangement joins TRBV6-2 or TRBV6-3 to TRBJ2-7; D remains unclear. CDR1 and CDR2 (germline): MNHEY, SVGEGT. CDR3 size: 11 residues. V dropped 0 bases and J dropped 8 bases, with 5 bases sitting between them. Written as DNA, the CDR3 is TGTGCCAGCAGTTACTCCGCGCAGCAGTACTTC. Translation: CASSYSAQQYF.

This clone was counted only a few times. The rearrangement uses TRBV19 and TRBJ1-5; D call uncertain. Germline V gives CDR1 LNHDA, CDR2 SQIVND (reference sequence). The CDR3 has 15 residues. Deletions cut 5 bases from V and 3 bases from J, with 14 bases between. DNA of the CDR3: TGTGCCAGTAGTCCTTTTATAGGCACCAATCAGCCCCAGCATTTT. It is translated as CASSPFIGTNQPQHF.

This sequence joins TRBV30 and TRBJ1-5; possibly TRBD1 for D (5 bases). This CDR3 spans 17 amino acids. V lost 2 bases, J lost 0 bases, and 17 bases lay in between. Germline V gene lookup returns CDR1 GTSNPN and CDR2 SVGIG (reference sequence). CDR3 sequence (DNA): TGTGCCTGGAGTCTAGCGGGGCTACCCTATAGCAATCAGCCCCAGCATTTT. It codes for CAWSLAGLPYSNQPQHF.

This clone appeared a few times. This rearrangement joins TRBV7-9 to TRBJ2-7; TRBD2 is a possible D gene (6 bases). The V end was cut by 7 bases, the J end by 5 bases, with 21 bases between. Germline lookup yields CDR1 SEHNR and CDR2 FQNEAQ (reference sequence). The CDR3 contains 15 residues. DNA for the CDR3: TGTGCCAGCAACATACTCAGGAGGGGCGTCCACGAGCAGTACTTC. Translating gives CASNILRRGVHEQYF.

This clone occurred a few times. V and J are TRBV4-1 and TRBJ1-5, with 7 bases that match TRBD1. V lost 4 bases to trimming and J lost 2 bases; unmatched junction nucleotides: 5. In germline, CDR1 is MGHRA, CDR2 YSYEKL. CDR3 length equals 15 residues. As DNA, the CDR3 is TGCGCCAGCAGCCTTGGACAGGAAGGCAATCAGCCCCAGCATTTT. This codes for CASSLGQEGNQPQHF.